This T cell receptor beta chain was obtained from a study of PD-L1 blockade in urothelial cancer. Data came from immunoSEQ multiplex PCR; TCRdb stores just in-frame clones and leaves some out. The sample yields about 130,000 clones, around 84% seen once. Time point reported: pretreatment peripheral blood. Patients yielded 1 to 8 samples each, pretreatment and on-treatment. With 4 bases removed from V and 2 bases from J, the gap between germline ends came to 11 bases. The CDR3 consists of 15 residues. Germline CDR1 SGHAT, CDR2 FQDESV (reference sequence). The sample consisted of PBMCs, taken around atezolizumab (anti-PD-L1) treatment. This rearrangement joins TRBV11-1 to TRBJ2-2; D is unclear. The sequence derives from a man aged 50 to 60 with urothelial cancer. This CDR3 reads CASSSVPGNTGELFF. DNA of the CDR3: TGTGCCAGCAGCTCAGTGCCAGGAAACACCGGGGAGCTGTTTTTT.